This T cell receptor beta chain was found in a study of cytomegalovirus exposure and HLA in healthy donors. Study-level points and caveats: Apparent HLA restriction characterized most CMV-associated TCR beta chains in a later analysis. Later work found that TCR association rates differed between HLA loci; DRB1 had the most and HLA-C the fewest. It was only CMV serostatus that was available as immune exposure information. In a later analysis, at a false discovery rate of 0.05, 16,951 TCR beta sequences were associated with HLA alleles.

Primers for the PCR totalled 60 Vbeta and 13 Jbeta. The method was immunoSEQ multiplex PCR; TCRdb's version includes in-frame clones alone and lacks a portion of them. The sample has more than 85,000 clones; more than 65% are singletons. Trimming took 6 bases from V and 2 from J; bases not matched to a gene: 5. The CDR3 runs 15 residues. Germline CDR1 reads MDHEN; CDR2 reads SYDVKM. About this clone itself: The antigen is unknown.

What was sequenced was PBMCs. This TCR derives from a man younger than 40 in good health and CMV-seropositive. The chain combines TRBV28 with TRBJ1-5; 9 nucleotides match TRBD1. CDR3 in amino acids: CASSRQGEGNQPQHF. Written as DNA, the CDR3 is TGTGCCAGCAGCCGACAGGGGGAGGGCAATCAGCCCCAGCATTTT.